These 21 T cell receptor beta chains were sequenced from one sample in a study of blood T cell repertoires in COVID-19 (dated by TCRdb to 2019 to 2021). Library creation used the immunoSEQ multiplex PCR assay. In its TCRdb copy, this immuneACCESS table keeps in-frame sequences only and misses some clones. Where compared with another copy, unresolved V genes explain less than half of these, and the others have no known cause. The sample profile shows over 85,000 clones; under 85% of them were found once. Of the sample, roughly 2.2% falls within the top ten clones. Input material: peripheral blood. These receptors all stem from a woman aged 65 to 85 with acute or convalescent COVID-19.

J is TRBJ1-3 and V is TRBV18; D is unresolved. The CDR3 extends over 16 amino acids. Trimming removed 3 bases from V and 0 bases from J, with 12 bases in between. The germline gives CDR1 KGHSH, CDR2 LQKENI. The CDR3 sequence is CASSPWSLNSGNTIYF. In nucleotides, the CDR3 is TGTGCCAGCTCACCGTGGAGCCTCAACTCTGGAAACACCATATATTTT.

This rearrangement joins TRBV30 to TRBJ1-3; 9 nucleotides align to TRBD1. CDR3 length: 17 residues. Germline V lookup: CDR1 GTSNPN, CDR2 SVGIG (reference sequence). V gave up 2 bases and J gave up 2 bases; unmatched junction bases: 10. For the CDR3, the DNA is TGTGCCTGGAGTAGAGACAGGGGGTGGTTCACTGGAAACACCATATATTTT. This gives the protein CAWSRDRGWFTGNTIYF.

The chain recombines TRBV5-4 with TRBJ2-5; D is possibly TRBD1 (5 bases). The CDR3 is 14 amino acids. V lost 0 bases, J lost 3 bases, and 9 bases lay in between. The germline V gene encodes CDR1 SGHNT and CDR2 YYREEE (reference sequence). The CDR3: CASSLGTGEETQYF. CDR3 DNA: TGTGCCAGCAGCTTGGGAACAGGCGAAGAGACCCAGTACTTC.

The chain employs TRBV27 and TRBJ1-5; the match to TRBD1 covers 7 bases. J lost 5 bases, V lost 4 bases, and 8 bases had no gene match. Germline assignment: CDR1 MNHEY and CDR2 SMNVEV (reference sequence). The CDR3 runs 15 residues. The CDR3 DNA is TGTGCCAGCAGTTCCCCTAGGGACAGCCATCAGCCCCAGCATTTT. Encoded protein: CASSSPRDSHQPQHF.

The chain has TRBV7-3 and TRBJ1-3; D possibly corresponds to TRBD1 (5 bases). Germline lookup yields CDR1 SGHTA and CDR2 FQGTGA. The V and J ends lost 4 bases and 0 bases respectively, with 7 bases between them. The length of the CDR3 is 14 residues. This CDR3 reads CASSSDSSGNTIYF. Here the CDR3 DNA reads TGTGCCAGCAGCTCCGACAGCTCTGGAAACACCATATATTTT.

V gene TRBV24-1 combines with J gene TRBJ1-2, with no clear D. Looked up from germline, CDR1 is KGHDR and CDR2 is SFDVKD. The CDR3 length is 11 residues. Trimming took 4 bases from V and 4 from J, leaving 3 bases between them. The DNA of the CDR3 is TGTGCCACCAGTGACCTCTATGGCTACACCTTC. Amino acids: CATSDLYGYTF.

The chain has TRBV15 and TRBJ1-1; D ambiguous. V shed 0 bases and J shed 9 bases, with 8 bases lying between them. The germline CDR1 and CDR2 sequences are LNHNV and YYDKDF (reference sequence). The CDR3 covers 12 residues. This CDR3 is CATSRDKIQAFF. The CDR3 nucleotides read TGTGCCACCAGCAGAGATAAAATCCAAGCTTTCTTT. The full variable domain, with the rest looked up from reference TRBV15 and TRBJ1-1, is DAMVIQNPRYQVTQFGKPVTLSCSQTLNHNVMYWYQQKSSQAPKLLFHYYDKDFNNEADTPDNFQSRRPNTSFCFLDIRSPGLGDTAMYLCATSRDKIQAFFGQGTRLTVV.

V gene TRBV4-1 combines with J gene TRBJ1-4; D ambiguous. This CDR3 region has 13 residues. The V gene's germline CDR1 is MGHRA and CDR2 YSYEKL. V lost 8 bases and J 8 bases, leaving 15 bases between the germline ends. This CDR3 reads CASRPSSREKLFF. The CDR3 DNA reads TGCGCCAGCCGCCCATCTTCCCGGGAAAAACTGTTTTTT.

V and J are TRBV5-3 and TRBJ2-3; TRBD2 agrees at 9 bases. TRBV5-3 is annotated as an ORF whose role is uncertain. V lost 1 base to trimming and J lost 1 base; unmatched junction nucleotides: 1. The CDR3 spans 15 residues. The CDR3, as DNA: TGTGCCAGAAGCTTGAAGCGGGGGGGCACAGATACGCAGTATTTT. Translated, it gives CARSLKRGGTDTQYF.

The CDR3 DNA sequence: TGTGCCAGCACCACTAGGCAGGAGGGCTCCGCCAAAAACATTCAGTACTTC. It codes for CASTTRQEGSAKNIQYF. V gene TRBV21-1 combines with J gene TRBJ2-4; TRBD2 was called by the table and not checked on the DNA. TRBV21-1 is tagged as a pseudogene. This CDR3 region has 17 residues.

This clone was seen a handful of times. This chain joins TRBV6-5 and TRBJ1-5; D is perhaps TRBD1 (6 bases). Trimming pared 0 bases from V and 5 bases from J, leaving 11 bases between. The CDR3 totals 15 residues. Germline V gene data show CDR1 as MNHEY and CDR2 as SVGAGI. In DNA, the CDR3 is TGTGCCAGCAGTTACTCGGGAGGGGGGGATCAGCCCCAGCATTTT. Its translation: CASSYSGGGDQPQHF.

The CDR3 sequence is CAWSGTYGTSNQPQHF. CDR3 nucleotide sequence: TGTGCCTGGAGTGGCACATACGGGACAAGTAATCAGCCCCAGCATTTT. The chain has TRBV30 and TRBJ1-5; D is perhaps TRBD1 (6 bases). This CDR3 spans 16 amino acids. The V end lost 1 base, the J end lost 4 bases, and 17 bases lay between the germline ends. CDR1 and CDR2 (germline): GTSNPN, SVGIG (reference sequence).

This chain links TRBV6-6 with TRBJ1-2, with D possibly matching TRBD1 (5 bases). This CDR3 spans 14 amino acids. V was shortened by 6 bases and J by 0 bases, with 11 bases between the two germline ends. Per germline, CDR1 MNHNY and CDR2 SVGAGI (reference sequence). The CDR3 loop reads CASSPWGANYGYTF. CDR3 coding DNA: TGTGCCAGCAGCCCCTGGGGGGCTAACTATGGCTACACCTTC.

The CDR3 DNA follows: TGCGCCAGCAGCCAAGGACAGGAAGAGACCCAGTACTTC. Translated, it gives CASSQGQEETQYF. The chain recombines TRBV4-1 with TRBJ2-5; D might be TRBD1 (6 bases). CDR3 size: 13 residues. Deletions cut 1 base from V and 3 bases from J, with 6 bases between. Germline V gives CDR1 MGHRA, CDR2 YSYEKL.

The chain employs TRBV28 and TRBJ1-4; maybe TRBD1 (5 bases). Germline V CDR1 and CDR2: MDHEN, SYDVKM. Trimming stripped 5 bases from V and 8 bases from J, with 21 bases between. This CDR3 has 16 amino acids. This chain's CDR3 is CASSAVAGWRVEKLFF. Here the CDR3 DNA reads TGTGCCAGCAGTGCGGTAGCAGGGTGGCGCGTGGAAAAACTGTTTTTT.

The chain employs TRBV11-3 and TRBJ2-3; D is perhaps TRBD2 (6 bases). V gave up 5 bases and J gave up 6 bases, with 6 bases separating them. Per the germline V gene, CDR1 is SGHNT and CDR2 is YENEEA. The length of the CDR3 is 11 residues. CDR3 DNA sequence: TGTGCCAGCAGCGGGGGGGATACGCAGTATTTT. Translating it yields CASSGGDTQYF.

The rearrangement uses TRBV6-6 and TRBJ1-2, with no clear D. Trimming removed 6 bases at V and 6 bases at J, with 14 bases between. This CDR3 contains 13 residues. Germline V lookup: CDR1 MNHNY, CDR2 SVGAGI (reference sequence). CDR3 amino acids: CASRRSSEDGYTF. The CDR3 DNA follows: TGTGCCAGCAGGCGAAGTTCGGAGGATGGCTACACCTTC.

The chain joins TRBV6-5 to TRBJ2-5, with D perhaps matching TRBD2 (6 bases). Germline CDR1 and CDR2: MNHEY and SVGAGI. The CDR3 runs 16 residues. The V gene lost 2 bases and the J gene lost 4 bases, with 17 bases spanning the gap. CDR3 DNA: TGTGCCAGCAGTTACGGCCCGGGGGAAGCGGTAGAGACCCAGTACTTC. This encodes CASSYGPGEAVETQYF.

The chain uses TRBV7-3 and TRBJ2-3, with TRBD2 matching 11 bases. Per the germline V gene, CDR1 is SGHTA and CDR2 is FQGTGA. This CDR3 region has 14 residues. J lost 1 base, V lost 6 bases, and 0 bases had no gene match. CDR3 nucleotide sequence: TGTGCCAGCAGTAGCGGGGGGGGCACAGATACGCAGTATTTT. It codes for CASSSGGGTDTQYF.

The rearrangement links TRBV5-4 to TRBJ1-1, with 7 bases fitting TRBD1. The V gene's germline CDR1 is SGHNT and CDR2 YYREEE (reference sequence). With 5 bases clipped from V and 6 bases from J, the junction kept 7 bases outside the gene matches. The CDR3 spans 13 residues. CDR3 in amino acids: CASRLDRDPEAFF. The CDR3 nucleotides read TGTGCCAGCAGACTCGACAGGGACCCTGAAGCTTTCTTT.

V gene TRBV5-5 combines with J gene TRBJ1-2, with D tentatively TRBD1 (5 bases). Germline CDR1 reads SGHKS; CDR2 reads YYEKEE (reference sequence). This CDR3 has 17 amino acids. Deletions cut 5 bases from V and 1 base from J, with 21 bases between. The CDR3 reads CASRGGGDAGINYGYTF. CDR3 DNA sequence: TGTGCCAGCAGGGGAGGAGGTGACGCAGGGATTAACTATGGCTACACCTTC.